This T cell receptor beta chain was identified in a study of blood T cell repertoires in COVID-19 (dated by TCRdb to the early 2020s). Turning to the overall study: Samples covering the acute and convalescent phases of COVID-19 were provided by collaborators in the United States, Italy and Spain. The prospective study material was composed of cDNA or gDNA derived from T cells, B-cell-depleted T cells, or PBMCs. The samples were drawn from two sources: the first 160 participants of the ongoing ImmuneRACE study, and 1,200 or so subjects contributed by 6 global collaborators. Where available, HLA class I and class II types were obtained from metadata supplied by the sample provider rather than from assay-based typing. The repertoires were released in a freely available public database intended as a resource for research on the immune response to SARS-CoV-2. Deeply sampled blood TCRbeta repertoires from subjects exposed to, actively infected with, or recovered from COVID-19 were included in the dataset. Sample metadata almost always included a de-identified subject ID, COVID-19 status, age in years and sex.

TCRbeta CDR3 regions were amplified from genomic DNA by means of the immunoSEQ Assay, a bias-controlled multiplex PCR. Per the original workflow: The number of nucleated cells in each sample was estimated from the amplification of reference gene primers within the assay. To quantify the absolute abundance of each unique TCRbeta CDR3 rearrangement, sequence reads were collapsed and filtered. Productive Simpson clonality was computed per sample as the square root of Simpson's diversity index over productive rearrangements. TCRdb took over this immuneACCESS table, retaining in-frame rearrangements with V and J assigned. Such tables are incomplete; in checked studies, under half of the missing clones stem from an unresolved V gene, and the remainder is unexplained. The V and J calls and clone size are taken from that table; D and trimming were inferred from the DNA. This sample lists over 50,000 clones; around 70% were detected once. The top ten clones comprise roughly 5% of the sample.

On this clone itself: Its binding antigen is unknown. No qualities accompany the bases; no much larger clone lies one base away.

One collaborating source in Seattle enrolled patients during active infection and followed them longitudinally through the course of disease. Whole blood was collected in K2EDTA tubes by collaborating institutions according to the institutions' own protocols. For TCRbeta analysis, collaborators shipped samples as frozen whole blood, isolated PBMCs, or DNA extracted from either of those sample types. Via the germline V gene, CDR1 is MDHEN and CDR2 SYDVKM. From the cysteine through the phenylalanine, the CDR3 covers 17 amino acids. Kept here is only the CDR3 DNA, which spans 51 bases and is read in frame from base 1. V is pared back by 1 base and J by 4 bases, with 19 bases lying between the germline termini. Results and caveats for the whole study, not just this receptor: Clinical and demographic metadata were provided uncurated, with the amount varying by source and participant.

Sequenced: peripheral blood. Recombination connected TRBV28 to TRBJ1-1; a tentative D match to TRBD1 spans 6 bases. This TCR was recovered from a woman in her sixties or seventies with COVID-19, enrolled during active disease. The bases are TGTGCCAGCAGTTTATTTGTCGGGGGCGCGGGGGGCACTGAAGCTTTCTTT. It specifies CASSLFVGGAGGTEAFF.